The 12 T cell receptor beta chains given below trace back to one sample, sequenced in a study of blood T cell repertoires in COVID-19. Generated by immunoSEQ multiplex PCR, the TCRdb table keeps only in-frame clones and is missing some. Here the sample spans fewer than 150,000 clones, around 90% being singletons. The specimen was peripheral blood. The receptors were gathered from a woman aged 45-60 years with acute or convalescent COVID-19.

The CDR3 nucleotides are TGTGCCAGCAGCGTAGGGGGCGTTGTGACAGATACGCAGTATTTT. It codes for CASSVGGVVTDTQYF. The chain has TRBV9 and TRBJ2-3, with D perhaps TRBD1 (5 bases). Germline V gene lookup returns CDR1 SGDLS and CDR2 YYNGEE. Trimming removed 0 bases at V and 3 bases at J, with 11 bases between. The CDR3 extends over 15 amino acids.

This clone was seen once. The chain combines TRBV12-3 or TRBV12-4 with TRBJ1-1; a weak D match, TRBD1 (6 bases). The CDR3 loop spans 13 amino acids. Trimming removed 2 bases from V and 6 bases from J, with 10 bases in between. Here the CDR3 reads CASSLQGIAEAFF. The CDR3 nucleotides are TGTGCCAGCAGTTTACAGGGGATTGCTGAAGCTTTCTTT.

This clone was counted a few times. The chain combines TRBV28 with TRBJ1-1; D might be TRBD1 (5 bases). The V and J ends lost 6 bases and 4 bases respectively, with 15 bases between them. From germline, CDR1 is MDHEN and CDR2 SYDVKM. The CDR3 has 14 amino acids. This chain's CDR3 is CASSPPGGVTEAFF. The CDR3 DNA follows: TGTGCCAGCAGCCCCCCGGGGGGGGTCACTGAAGCTTTCTTT.

V usage is TRBV2 and J usage is TRBJ2-7; D perhaps matches TRBD1 (5 bases). CDR3 size: 12 residues. The germline V and J ends were trimmed by 6 bases and 0 bases, with 6 bases remaining between them. CDR1 is SNHLY and CDR2 is FYNNEI in the germline V gene. The CDR3 is CASRDNSYEQYF. The DNA for the CDR3 is TGTGCCAGCAGGGACAACTCCTACGAGCAGTACTTC. Looking up the rest from reference TRBV2 and TRBJ2-7 gives the full variable domain: EPEVTQTPSHQVTQMGQEVILRCVPISNHLYFYWYRQILGQKVEFLVSFYNNEISEKSEIFDDQFSVERPDGSNFTLKIRSTKLEDSAMYFCASRDNSYEQYFGPGTRLTVT.

This clone was picked up a small number of times. The rearrangement joins TRBV6-4 to TRBJ1-5; 7 bases fit TRBD1. Germline lookup yields CDR1 MRHNA and CDR2 SNTAGT. V lost 3 bases, J lost 0 bases, and 5 bases stayed unmatched. The CDR3 loop spans 16 amino acids. In nucleotides, the CDR3 is TGTGCCAGCAGTGATTGGGACAGAGTTAGCAATCAGCCCCAGCATTTT. It is translated as CASSDWDRVSNQPQHF.

The chain joins TRBV4-1 to TRBJ1-2, with TRBD1 identical over 12 bases. The CDR3 runs 15 residues. CDR1 and CDR2 from the germline V gene are MGHRA and YSYEKL. After removal of 0 bases from V and 8 bases from J, the junction contained 4 bases not matched to a gene. This chain's CDR3 is CASSQEGTGGAGYTF. The DNA for the CDR3 is TGCGCCAGCAGCCAAGAAGGGACAGGGGGCGCCGGCTACACCTTC.

The chain couples TRBV15 to TRBJ2-7; D is possibly TRBD1 (6 bases). Germline V gives CDR1 LNHNV, CDR2 YYDKDF (reference sequence). The CDR3 consists of 14 residues. Trimming left V 6 bases short and J 10 bases short, with 22 bases between. In nucleotides, the CDR3 is TGTGCCACCAGGAAATCCAAGGGACGACAGGAACAGTACTTC. This sequence encodes CATRKSKGRQEQYF.

This rearrangement joins TRBV6-1 to TRBJ1-4; D is uncertain. Per the germline V gene, CDR1 is MNHNS and CDR2 is SASEGT. The CDR3 covers 14 residues. Trimming cost V 2 bases and J 4 bases, with 8 bases left between them. Written as DNA, the CDR3 is TGTGCCAGCAGTGAAAGGAGCCGTAATGAAAAACTGTTTTTT. Amino acid sequence: CASSERSRNEKLFF.

V is TRBV6-5 and J is TRBJ2-7; 7 positions match TRBD2. Looked up from germline, CDR1 is MNHEY and CDR2 is SVGAGI. The CDR3 covers 15 residues. Trimming cost V 7 bases and J 9 bases; bases outside gene matches: 18. CDR3 bases: TGTGCCAGCACTCCGACGGGAGGAGGTCTACGAGGGCAGTACTTC. It translates to CASTPTGGGLRGQYF.

The chain couples TRBV19 to TRBJ1-3; tentatively, D is TRBD1 (5 bases). This CDR3 is 13 amino acids long. Trimming cost V 4 bases and J 9 bases, with 13 bases left between them. Germline V gene data show CDR1 as LNHDA and CDR2 as SQIVND (reference sequence). CDR3 nucleotide sequence: TGTGCCAGTAGTACCAGGACACTGTTCACCATATATTTT. It yields the protein CASSTRTLFTIYF.

This chain uses TRBV18 with TRBJ1-3, with a weak D call TRBD1 (6 bases). The CDR3 contains 17 residues. Between the trimmed V and J ends, which lost 3 bases and 3 bases, there was a span of 18 bases. Germline CDR1 reads KGHSH; CDR2 reads LQKENI. In nucleotides, the CDR3 is TGTGCCAGCTCACCCGTATCGACAGGAACCTTTGGAAACACCATATATTTT. Translated, it gives CASSPVSTGTFGNTIYF.

The chain employs TRBV24-1 and TRBJ2-3; D gene unclear. Trimming stripped 6 bases from V and 8 bases from J, with 17 bases between. This CDR3 is built from 14 residues. CDR1 and CDR2 from the germline V gene are KGHDR and SFDVKD. The CDR3 DNA is TGTGCCACCAGTCCCAGCTTGCCGTGGAGTACGCAGTATTTT. This codes for CATSPSLPWSTQYF.